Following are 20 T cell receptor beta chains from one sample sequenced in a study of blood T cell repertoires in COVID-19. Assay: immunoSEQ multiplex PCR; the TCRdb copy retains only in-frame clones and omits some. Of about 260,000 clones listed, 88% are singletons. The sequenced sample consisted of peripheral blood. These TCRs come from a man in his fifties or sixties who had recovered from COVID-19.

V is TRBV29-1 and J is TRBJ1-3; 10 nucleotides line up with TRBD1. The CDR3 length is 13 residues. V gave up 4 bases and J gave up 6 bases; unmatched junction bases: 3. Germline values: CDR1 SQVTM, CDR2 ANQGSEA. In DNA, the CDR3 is TGCAGCGTTGTACGACAGGGGGCAAACACCATATATTTT. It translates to CSVVRQGANTIYF.

CDR3: CASSQLPGGTGELFF. The CDR3 coding sequence is TGTGCCAGCAGCCAATTGCCAGGGGGGACCGGGGAGCTGTTTTTT. This sequence joins TRBV14 and TRBJ2-2; D might be TRBD1 (7 bases). The CDR3 is made up of 15 amino acids. V was trimmed by 2 bases and J by 5 bases, leaving 12 bases between them. Looked up from germline, CDR1 is SGHDN and CDR2 is FVKESK.

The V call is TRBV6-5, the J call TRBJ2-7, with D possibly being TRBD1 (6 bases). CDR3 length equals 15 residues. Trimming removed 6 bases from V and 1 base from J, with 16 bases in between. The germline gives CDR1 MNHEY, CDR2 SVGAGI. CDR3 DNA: TGTGCCAGCAGCCAGGGGCCCGGACATTCCTACGAGCAGTACTTC. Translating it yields CASSQGPGHSYEQYF.

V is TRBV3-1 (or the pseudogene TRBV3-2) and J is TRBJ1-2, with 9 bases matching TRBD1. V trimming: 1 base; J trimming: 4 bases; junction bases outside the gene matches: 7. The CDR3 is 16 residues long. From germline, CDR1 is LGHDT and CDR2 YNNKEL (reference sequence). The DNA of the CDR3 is TGTGCCAGCAGCCAAGGATTTCGACAGGGGGGCTATGGCTACACCTTC. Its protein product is CASSQGFRQGGYGYTF.

The CDR3 nucleotides are TGTGCATCCGGACATGTAGGGCTGGATCTATACGAGCAGTACTTC. Encoded protein: CASGHVGLDLYEQYF. The chain uses TRBV30 and TRBJ2-7; the D gene is possibly TRBD1 (5 bases). Germline lookup yields CDR1 GTSNPN and CDR2 SVGIG (reference sequence). The CDR3 consists of 15 residues.

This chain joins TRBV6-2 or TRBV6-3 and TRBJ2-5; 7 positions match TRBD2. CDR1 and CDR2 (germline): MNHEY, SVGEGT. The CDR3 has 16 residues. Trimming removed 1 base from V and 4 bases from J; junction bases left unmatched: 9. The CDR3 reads CASSYYVGGSIETQYF. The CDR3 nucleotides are TGTGCCAGCAGTTACTATGTGGGGGGGAGTATAGAGACCCAGTACTTC.

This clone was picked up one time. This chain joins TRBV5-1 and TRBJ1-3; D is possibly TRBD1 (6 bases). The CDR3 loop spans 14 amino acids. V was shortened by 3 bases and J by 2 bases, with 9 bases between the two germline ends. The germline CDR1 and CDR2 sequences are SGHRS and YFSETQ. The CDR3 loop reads CASSSAGAGNTIYF. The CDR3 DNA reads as TGCGCCAGCAGCTCAGCAGGGGCTGGAAACACCATATATTTT.

CDR3: CASSYKQGWNTEAFF. The CDR3 nucleotides read TGTGCCAGCAGCTACAAACAGGGCTGGAACACTGAAGCTTTCTTT. The chain is built from TRBV13 and TRBJ1-1, with D perhaps matching TRBD1 (6 bases). Germline V gene sequence: CDR1 PRHDT, CDR2 FYEKMQ (reference sequence). The CDR3 runs 15 residues. V was clipped by 4 bases and J by 1 base, with 13 bases between them.

The CDR3, as DNA: TGTGCCACCAGTGACCCTGGGACTAGTCCAGATACGCAGTATTTT. Translated: CATSDPGTSPDTQYF. The V and J genes are TRBV24-1 and TRBJ2-3; 8 bases line up with TRBD2. The CDR3 sequence is 15 residues long. The trim removed 4 bases at V and 4 bases at J, leaving 6 bases unmatched. In germline, CDR1 is KGHDR, CDR2 SFDVKD.

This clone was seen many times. The CDR3 coding sequence is TGTGCCAGCACCCCAAGTTGGGGCGACAATCAGCCCCAGCATTTT. Translated, it gives CASTPSWGDNQPQHF. The chain joins TRBV3-1 (or the pseudogene TRBV3-2) to TRBJ1-5; D might be TRBD1 (5 bases). This CDR3 contains 15 residues. Germline CDR1 LGHDT, CDR2 YNNKEL (reference sequence). Trimming shortened V by 7 bases and J by 3 bases, and 16 bases separated the two germline ends.

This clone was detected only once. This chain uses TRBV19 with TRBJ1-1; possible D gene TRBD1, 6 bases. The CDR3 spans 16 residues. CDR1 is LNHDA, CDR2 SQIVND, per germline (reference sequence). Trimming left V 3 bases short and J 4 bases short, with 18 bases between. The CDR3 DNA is TGTGCCAGTAGTATCAGGGGATCCCAACCAACCACTGAAGCTTTCTTT. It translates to CASSIRGSQPTTEAFF.

The CDR3: CASSLATGRETQYF. The CDR3 DNA reads as TGTGCCAGCAGCTTGGCGACAGGGCGGGAGACCCAGTACTTC. The chain links TRBV5-6 to TRBJ2-5; TRBD1 aligns across 7 bases. This CDR3 is built from 14 residues. The junction had 4 bases not matched to a gene; V was cut back by 0 bases and J by 5 bases. CDR1 SGHDT and CDR2 YYEEEE come from the germline V gene. Based on the CDR3 plus reference TRBV5-6 and TRBJ2-5, the full variable domain is DAGVTQSPTHLIKTRGQQVTLRCSPKSGHDTVSWYQQALGQGPQFIFQYYEEEERQRGNFPDRFSGHQFPNYSSELNVNALLLGDSALYLCASSLATGRETQYFGPGTRLLVL.

DNA of the CDR3: TGTGCCAGCACCACAAGGACAGGGGGGTACTATGGCTACACCTTC. This translates into CASTTRTGGYYGYTF. The V and J genes are TRBV7-9 and TRBJ1-2, with TRBD1 identical over 10 bases. With V trimmed by 7 bases and J by 3 bases, 8 bases remained unmatched. The germline V gene has CDR1 SEHNR and CDR2 FQNEAQ (reference sequence). The CDR3 is 15 amino acids. Combining the CDR3 with reference TRBV7-9 and TRBJ1-2 gives the whole variable domain DTGVSQNPRHKITKRGQNVTFRCDPISEHNRLYWYRQTLGQGPEFLTYFQNEAQLEKSRLLSDRFSAERPKGSFSTLEIQRTEQGDSAMYLCASTTRTGGYYGYTFGSGTRLTVV.

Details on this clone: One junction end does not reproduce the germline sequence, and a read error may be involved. The CDR3 sequence: CASSLRGRGTDTQYF. The CDR3 DNA reads as TGTGCTAGCAGCTTACGGGGGAGGGGCACAGATACGCAGTATTTT. The chain carries TRBV7-7 and TRBJ2-3, with TRBD2 matching over 7 bases. CDR3 size: 15 residues. Germline-derived CDR1 and CDR2 are SSHAT and FNYEAQ (reference sequence).

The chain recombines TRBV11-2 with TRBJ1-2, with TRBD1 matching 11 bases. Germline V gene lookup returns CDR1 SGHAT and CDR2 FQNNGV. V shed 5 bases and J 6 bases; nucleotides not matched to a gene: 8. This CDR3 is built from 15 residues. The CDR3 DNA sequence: TGTGCCAGCAGCGTCAGCGGGGACAGGGGGGATGGCTACACCTTC. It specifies CASSVSGDRGDGYTF.

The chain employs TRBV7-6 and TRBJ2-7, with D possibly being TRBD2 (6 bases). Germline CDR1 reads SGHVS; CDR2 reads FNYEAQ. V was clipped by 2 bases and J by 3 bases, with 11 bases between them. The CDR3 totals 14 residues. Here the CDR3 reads CASSLSGSGYEQYF. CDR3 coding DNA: TGTGCCAGCAGCTTATCGGGTAGCGGCTACGAGCAGTACTTC. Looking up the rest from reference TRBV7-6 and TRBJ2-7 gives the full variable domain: GAGVSQSPRYKVTKRGQDVALRCDPISGHVSLYWYRQALGQGPEFLTYFNYEAQQDKSGLPNDRFSAERPEGSISTLTIQRTEQRDSAMYRCASSLSGSGYEQYFGPGTRLTVT.

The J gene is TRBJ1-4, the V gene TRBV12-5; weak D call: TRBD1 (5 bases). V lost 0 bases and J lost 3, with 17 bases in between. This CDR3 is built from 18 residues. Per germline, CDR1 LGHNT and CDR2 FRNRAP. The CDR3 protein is CASGLVKLGVGANEKLFF. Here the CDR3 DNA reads TGTGCTAGTGGTTTGGTAAAATTAGGGGTTGGGGCTAATGAAAAACTGTTTTTT. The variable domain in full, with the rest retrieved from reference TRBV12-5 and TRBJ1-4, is DARVTQTPRHKVTEMGQEVTMRCQPILGHNTVFWYRQTMMQGLELLAYFRNRAPLDDSGMPKDRFSAEMPDATLATLKIQPSEPRDSAVYFCASGLVKLGVGANEKLFFGSGTQLSVL.

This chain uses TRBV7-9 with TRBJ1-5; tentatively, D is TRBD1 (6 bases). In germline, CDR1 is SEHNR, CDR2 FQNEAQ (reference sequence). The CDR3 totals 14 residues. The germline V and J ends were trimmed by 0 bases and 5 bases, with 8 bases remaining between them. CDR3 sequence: CASSLASGDQPQHF. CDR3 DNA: TGTGCCAGCAGCTTAGCCTCAGGGGATCAGCCCCAGCATTTT.

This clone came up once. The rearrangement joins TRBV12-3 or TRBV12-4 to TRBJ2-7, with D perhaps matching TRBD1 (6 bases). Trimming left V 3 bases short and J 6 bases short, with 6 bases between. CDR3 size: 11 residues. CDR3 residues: CASSLGAEQYF. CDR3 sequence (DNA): TGTGCCAGCAGTTTGGGGGCCGAGCAGTACTTC.

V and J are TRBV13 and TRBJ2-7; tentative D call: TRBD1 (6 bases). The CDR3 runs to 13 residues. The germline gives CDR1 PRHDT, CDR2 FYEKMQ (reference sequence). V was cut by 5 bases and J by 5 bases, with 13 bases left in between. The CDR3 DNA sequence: TGTGCCAGCAGCAGGGACAACAGGAACGAGCAGTACTTC. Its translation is CASSRDNRNEQYF.